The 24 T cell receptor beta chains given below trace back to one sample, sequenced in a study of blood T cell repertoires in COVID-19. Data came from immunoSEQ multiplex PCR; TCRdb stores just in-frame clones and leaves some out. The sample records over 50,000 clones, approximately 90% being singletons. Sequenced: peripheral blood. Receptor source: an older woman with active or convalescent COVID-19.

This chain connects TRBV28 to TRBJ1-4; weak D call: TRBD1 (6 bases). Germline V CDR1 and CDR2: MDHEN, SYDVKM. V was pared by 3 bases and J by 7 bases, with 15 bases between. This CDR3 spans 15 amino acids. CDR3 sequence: CASSLGSTRGEKLFF. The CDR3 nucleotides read TGTGCCAGCAGTTTGGGTTCAACCAGGGGTGAAAAACTGTTTTTT.

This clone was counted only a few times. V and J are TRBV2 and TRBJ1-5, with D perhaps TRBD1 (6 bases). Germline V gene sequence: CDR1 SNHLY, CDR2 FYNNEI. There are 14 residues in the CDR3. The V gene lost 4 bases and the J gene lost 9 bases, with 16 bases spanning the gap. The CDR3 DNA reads TGTGCCAGCAGTGCCCGGACAGAGACCAGGCCCCAGCATTTT. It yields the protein CASSARTETRPQHF.

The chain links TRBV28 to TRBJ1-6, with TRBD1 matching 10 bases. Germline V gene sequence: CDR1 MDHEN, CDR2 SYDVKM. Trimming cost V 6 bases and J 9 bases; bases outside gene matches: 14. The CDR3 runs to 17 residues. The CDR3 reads CASRPDRGQLIGSPLHF. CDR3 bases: TGTGCCAGCAGACCCGACAGGGGGCAACTCATAGGTTCACCCCTCCACTTT.

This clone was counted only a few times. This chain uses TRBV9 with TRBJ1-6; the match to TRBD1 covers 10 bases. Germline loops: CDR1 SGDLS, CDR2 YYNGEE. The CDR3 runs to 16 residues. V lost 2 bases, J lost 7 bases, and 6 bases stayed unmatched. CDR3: CASSVGPGQGNSPLHF. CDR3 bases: TGTGCCAGCAGCGTTGGCCCGGGACAGGGGAATTCACCCCTCCACTTT. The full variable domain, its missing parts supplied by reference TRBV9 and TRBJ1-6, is DSGVTQTPKHLITATGQRVTLRCSPRSGDLSVYWYQQSLDQGLQFLIQYYNGEERAKGNILERFSAQQFPDLHSELNLSSLELGDSALYFCASSVGPGQGNSPLHFGNGTRLTVT.

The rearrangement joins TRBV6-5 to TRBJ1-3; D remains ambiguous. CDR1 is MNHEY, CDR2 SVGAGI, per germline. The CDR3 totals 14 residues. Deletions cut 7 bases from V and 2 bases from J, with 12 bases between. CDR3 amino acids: CASTISGTGNTIYF. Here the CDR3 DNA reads TGTGCCAGCACTATCTCAGGCACTGGAAACACCATATATTTT.

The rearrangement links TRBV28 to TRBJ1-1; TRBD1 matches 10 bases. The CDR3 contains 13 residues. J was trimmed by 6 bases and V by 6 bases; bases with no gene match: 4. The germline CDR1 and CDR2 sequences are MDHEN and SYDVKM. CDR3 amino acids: CASSGQGEPEAFF. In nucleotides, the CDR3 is TGTGCCAGCAGCGGACAGGGGGAACCTGAAGCTTTCTTT.

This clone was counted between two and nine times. The CDR3 DNA follows: TGTGCCAGCAGGGCATCCGGGACAGGGATCACTTATAGCAATCAGCCCCAGCATTTT. It yields the protein CASRASGTGITYSNQPQHF. The chain combines TRBV5-6 with TRBJ1-5, with 9 bases fitting TRBD1. Losses at the gene ends were 5 bases for V and 0 bases for J; bases not matched to a gene: 15. The CDR3 has 19 residues. Looked up from germline, CDR1 is SGHDT and CDR2 is YYEEEE.

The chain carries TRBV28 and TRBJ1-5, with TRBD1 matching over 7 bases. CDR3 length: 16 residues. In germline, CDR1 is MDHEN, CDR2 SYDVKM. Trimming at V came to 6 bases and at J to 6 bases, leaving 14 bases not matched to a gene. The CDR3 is CASRDREYGSTQPQHF. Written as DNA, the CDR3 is TGTGCCAGCAGAGACAGGGAATACGGGTCGACTCAGCCCCAGCATTTT.

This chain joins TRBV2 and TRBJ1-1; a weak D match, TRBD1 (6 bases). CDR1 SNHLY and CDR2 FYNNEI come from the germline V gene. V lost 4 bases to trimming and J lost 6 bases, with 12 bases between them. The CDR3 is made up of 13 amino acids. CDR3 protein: CASSVTGRAEAFF. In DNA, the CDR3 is TGTGCCAGCAGTGTTACAGGGAGGGCTGAAGCTTTCTTT.

The CDR3 here is CASTEGGAREQYF. CDR3 coding DNA: TGTGCCAGCACCGAAGGGGGGGCCCGGGAGCAGTACTTC. V and J are TRBV6-5 and TRBJ2-7; the D gene is possibly TRBD2 (7 bases). Germline V gene data show CDR1 as MNHEY and CDR2 as SVGAGI. This CDR3 contains 13 residues. Trimming pared 7 bases from V and 7 bases from J, leaving 17 bases between.

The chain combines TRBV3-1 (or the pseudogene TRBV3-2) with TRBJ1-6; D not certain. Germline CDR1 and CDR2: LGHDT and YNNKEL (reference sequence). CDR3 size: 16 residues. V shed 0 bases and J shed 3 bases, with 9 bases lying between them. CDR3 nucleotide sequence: TGTGCCAGCAGCCAAGATCTCCGGGTCTATAATTCACCCCTCCACTTT. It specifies CASSQDLRVYNSPLHF.

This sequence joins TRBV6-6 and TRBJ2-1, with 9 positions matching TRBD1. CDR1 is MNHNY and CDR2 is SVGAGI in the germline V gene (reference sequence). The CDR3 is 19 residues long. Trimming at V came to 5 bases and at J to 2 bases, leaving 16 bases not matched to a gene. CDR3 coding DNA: TGTGCCAGCAGTCAACCTGGGACCACAGGGGGCGCTGCCTACAATGAGCAGTTCTTC. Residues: CASSQPGTTGGAAYNEQFF.

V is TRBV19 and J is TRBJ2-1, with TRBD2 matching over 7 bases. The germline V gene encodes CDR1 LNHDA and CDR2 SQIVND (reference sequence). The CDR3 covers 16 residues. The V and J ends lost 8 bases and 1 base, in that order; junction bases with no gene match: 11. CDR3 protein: CASSWTRPSSYNEQFF. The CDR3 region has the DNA TGTGCCAGTTCCTGGACTAGACCATCTTCCTACAATGAGCAGTTCTTC.

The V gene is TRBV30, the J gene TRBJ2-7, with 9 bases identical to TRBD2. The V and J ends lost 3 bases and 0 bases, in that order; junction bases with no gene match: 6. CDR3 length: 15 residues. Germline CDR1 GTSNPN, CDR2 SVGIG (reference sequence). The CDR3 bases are TGTGCCTGGAGACACTTTAGCGGGGGCTCCTACGAGCAGTACTTC. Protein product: CAWRHFSGGSYEQYF.

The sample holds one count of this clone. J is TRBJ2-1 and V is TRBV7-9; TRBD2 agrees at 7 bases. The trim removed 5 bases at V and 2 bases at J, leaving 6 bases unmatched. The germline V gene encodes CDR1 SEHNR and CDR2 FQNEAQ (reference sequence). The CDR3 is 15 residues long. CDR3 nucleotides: TGTGCCAGCAGCCTTAAGCGGGACCCCTACAATGAGCAGTTCTTC. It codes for CASSLKRDPYNEQFF.

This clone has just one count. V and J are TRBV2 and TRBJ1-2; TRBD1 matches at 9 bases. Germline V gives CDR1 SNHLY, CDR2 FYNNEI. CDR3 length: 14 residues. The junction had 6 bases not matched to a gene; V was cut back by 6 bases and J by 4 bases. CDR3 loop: CASSVTGGAYGYTF. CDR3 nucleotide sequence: TGTGCCAGCAGCGTTACAGGGGGCGCCTATGGCTACACCTTC.

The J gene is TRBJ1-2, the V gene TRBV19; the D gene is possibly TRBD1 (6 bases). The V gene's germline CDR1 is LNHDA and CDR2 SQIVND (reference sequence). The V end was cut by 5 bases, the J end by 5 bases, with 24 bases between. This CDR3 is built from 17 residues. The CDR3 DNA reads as TGTGCCAGTAGTTCCCAGGACAGTCGTCAAAGAGGTTATGGCTACACCTTC. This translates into CASSSQDSRQRGYGYTF.

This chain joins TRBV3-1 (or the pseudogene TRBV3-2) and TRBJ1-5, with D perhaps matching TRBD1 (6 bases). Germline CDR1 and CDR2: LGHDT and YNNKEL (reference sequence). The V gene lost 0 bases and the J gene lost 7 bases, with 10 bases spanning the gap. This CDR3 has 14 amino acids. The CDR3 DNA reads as TGTGCCAGCAGCCAAGAGCAGGGGCACCAGCCCCAGCATTTT. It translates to CASSQEQGHQPQHF.

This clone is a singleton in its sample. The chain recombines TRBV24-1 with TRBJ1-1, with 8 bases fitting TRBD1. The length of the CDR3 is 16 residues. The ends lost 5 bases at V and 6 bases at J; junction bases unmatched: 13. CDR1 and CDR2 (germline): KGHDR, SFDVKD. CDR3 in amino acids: CATSAQGERGSAEAFF. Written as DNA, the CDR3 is TGTGCCACCAGTGCACAGGGGGAGAGGGGAAGCGCTGAAGCTTTCTTT.

CDR3 sequence reads: CASSFPGTIGATEAFF. CDR3 in DNA: TGTGCCAGCAGTTTCCCCGGGACAATTGGGGCCACTGAAGCTTTCTTT. The chain couples TRBV28 to TRBJ1-1, with TRBD1 as a possible D gene (6 bases). CDR1 and CDR2 (germline): MDHEN, SYDVKM. V gave up 3 bases and J gave up 4 bases, with 18 bases separating them. CDR3 length: 16 residues.

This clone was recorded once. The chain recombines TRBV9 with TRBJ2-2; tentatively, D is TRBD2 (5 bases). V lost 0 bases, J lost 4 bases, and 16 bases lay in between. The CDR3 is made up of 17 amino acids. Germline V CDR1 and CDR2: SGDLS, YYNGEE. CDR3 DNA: TGTGCCAGCAGCGTAGCTTTGATCGCCGGGGTCACCGGGGAGCTGTTTTTT. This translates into CASSVALIAGVTGELFF.

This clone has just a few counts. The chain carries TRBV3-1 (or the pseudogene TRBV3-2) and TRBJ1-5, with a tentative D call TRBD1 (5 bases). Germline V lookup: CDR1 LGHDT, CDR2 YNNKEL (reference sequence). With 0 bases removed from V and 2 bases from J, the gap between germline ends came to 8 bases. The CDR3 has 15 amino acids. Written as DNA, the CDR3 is TGTGCCAGCAGCCAAGATGTAGGGGGCAATCAGCCCCAGCATTTT. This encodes CASSQDVGGNQPQHF.

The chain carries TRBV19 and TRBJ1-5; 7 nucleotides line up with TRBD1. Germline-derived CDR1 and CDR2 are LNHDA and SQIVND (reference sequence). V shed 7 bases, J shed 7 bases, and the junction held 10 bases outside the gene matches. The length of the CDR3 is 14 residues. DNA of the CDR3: TGTGCCAGTAAAATGACAGGGTGGAGACAGCCCCAGCATTTT. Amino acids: CASKMTGWRQPQHF.

CDR3 sequence: CASSLDSNQPQHF. CDR3 coding DNA: TGTGCCAGCAGCTTGGACTCAAATCAGCCCCAGCATTTT. The V and J genes are TRBV5-4 and TRBJ1-5; no reliable D call. The CDR3 loop spans 13 amino acids. Germline V lookup: CDR1 SGHNT, CDR2 YYREEE (reference sequence). V was cut by 0 bases and J by 4 bases, with 5 bases left in between.